A selection of T cell receptor beta chains follows, all from one sample in a study of cytomegalovirus exposure and HLA in healthy donors. Generated by immunoSEQ multiplex PCR, the TCRdb table keeps only in-frame clones and is missing some. There are 200,000 or so clones in the sample; around 77% occur only once, and under 3% lies in the top ten. Source material: PBMCs. The receptors were gathered from a woman in her twenties or thirties in good health and CMV-seronegative. Both conserved end residues are part of each CDR3. The order of the fields is clone size, CDR3 length, V gene, J gene, D gene, CDR3 DNA, CDR3 protein. The D gene is left open where the match is weak. Part of the rows lack a size; the others show once, few, many or a class for expanded clones.

clone size: few
CDR3 length: 16
V gene: TRBV6-6
J gene: TRBJ2-1
D gene: TRBD1
CDR3 DNA: TGTGCCAGCAGTTACCCGGGGCGGACAGGGATCAATGAGCAGTTCTTC
CDR3 protein: CASSYPGRTGINEQFF

clone size: -
CDR3 length: 20
V gene: TRBV28
J gene: TRBJ2-5
D gene: -
CDR3 DNA: TGTGCCAGCAGTTTGGTGAGGCCCGCTGGCCGGACAGACTTTCTAGAGACCCAGTACTTC
CDR3 protein: CASSLVRPAGRTDFLETQYF

clone size: -
CDR3 length: 15
V gene: TRBV27
J gene: TRBJ2-1
D gene: TRBD2
CDR3 DNA: TGTGCCAGCAGTTTATGGCTAGCGGGAGGGGTTGAGCAGTTCTTC
CDR3 protein: CASSLWLAGGVEQFF

clone size: -
CDR3 length: 14
V gene: TRBV10-3
J gene: TRBJ2-2
D gene: -
CDR3 DNA: TGTGCCATCAGTGAGTCGGGGAGAACCGGGGAGCTGTTTTTT
CDR3 protein: CAISESGRTGELFF

clone size: -
CDR3 length: 15
V gene: TRBV29-1
J gene: TRBJ1-4
D gene: TRBD1
CDR3 DNA: TGCAGCGTTGGCGGGCCGCAGGGGGCTAATGAAAAACTGTTTTTT
CDR3 protein: CSVGGPQGANEKLFF

clone size: -
CDR3 length: 15
V gene: TRBV11-2
J gene: TRBJ2-7
D gene: TRBD2
CDR3 DNA: TGTGCCAGCAGCTTAGAATTGCGGGGGTCCTACGAGCAGTACTTC
CDR3 protein: CASSLELRGSYEQYF

clone size: few
CDR3 length: 14
V gene: TRBV6-1
J gene: TRBJ1-2
D gene: -
CDR3 DNA: TGTGCCAGCAGTGAAGGGGGCGCAGGCTATGGCTACACCTTC
CDR3 protein: CASSEGGAGYGYTF

clone size: -
CDR3 length: 16
V gene: TRBV6-5
J gene: TRBJ2-1
D gene: TRBD2
CDR3 DNA: TGTGCCAGCAGTTACTCGGGGCTAGCGGGAGGATATGAGCAGTTCTTC
CDR3 protein: CASSYSGLAGGYEQFF

clone size: few
CDR3 length: 16
V gene: TRBV5-1
J gene: TRBJ1-3
D gene: -
CDR3 DNA: TGCGCCAGCAGCTTGGTTTCGGGAGATTCTGGAAACACCATATATTTT
CDR3 protein: CASSLVSGDSGNTIYF

clone size: -
CDR3 length: 14
V gene: TRBV7-6
J gene: TRBJ1-3
D gene: -
CDR3 DNA: TGTGCCAGCAGCTTCGCGGGGCCCGGAAACACCATATATTTT
CDR3 protein: CASSFAGPGNTIYF

clone size: -
CDR3 length: 14
V gene: TRBV4-1
J gene: TRBJ1-2
D gene: -
CDR3 DNA: TGCGCCAGCAGCCCATGGAGAGGCCCGTATGGCTACACCTTC
CDR3 protein: CASSPWRGPYGYTF

clone size: -
CDR3 length: 16
V gene: TRBV7-9
J gene: TRBJ2-1
D gene: -
CDR3 DNA: TGTGCCAGCAGCCCCTTTGCAGGGGAGCGCTACAATGAGCAGTTCTTC
CDR3 protein: CASSPFAGERYNEQFF

clone size: -
CDR3 length: 14
V gene: TRBV6-1
J gene: TRBJ2-7
D gene: TRBD1
CDR3 DNA: TGTGCCAGCAGTCCGGGACAGGGGGCCTACGAGCAGTACTTC
CDR3 protein: CASSPGQGAYEQYF

clone size: -
CDR3 length: 12
V gene: TRBV11-2
J gene: TRBJ2-1
D gene: -
CDR3 DNA: TGTGCCAGCAGCGGAGACAGAGCATTGCCGTTCTTC
CDR3 protein: CASSGDRALPFF

clone size: -
CDR3 length: 14
V gene: TRBV18
J gene: TRBJ1-4
D gene: TRBD1
CDR3 DNA: TGTGCCAGCTCACCTACCGGGACAGGGGAAAAACTGTTTTTT
CDR3 protein: CASSPTGTGEKLFF

clone size: few
CDR3 length: 14
V gene: TRBV6-4
J gene: TRBJ2-3
D gene: -
CDR3 DNA: TGTGCCAGCAGCAGGGATGCTAGCACAGATACGCAGTATTTT
CDR3 protein: CASSRDASTDTQYF

clone size: -
CDR3 length: 15
V gene: TRBV6-5
J gene: TRBJ1-2
D gene: TRBD1
CDR3 DNA: TGTGCCAGCAGTTACTATAACCAGGGGGGTGATGGCTACACCTTC
CDR3 protein: CASSYYNQGGDGYTF

clone size: once
CDR3 length: 12
V gene: TRBV10-3
J gene: TRBJ2-7
D gene: -
CDR3 DNA: TGTGCCACGCGAACCACCTCCTACGAGCAGTACTTC
CDR3 protein: CATRTTSYEQYF

clone size: -
CDR3 length: 15
V gene: TRBV19
J gene: TRBJ2-2
D gene: TRBD2
CDR3 DNA: TGTGCCAGTAGGATTAGCGGGGTGAACACCGGGGAGCTGTTTTTT
CDR3 protein: CASRISGVNTGELFF

clone size: -
CDR3 length: 15
V gene: TRBV6-1
J gene: TRBJ2-7
D gene: -
CDR3 DNA: TGTGCCAGCAAAGGGACTTTAGGGTCGGTCAACGAGCAGTACTTC
CDR3 protein: CASKGTLGSVNEQYF

clone size: -
CDR3 length: 14
V gene: TRBV6-5
J gene: TRBJ2-7
D gene: -
CDR3 DNA: TGTGCCAGCAGGTACGGGCCGTCGGACTACGAGCAGTACTTC
CDR3 protein: CASRYGPSDYEQYF

clone size: once
CDR3 length: 15
V gene: TRBV6-4
J gene: TRBJ2-3
D gene: TRBD2
CDR3 DNA: TGTGCCAGAAGAGGACTAGCGGGAGATTCAGATACGCAGTATTTT
CDR3 protein: CARRGLAGDSDTQYF

clone size: -
CDR3 length: 13
V gene: TRBV2
J gene: TRBJ2-3
D gene: TRBD2
CDR3 DNA: TGTGCCAGCGAGAGCGGGGGTGCAGATACGCAGTATTTT
CDR3 protein: CASESGGADTQYF

clone size: few
CDR3 length: 17
V gene: TRBV11-2
J gene: TRBJ2-3
D gene: TRBD2
CDR3 DNA: TGTGCCAGCAGCTCCGCCGTAGGCGGGAGGGCTGGAGATACGCAGTATTTT
CDR3 protein: CASSSAVGGRAGDTQYF

clone size: -
CDR3 length: 15
V gene: TRBV7-7
J gene: TRBJ2-2
D gene: -
CDR3 DNA: TGTGCTAGCAGCCCAAGAGCTCGGGGCACCGGGGAGCTGTTTTTT
CDR3 protein: CASSPRARGTGELFF

clone size: -
CDR3 length: 13
V gene: TRBV11-3
J gene: TRBJ2-7
D gene: TRBD2
CDR3 DNA: TGTGCCAGCAGCTTAGAAGGCGGGGGGAAGCAGTACTTC
CDR3 protein: CASSLEGGGKQYF

clone size: few
CDR3 length: 13
V gene: TRBV27
J gene: TRBJ2-3
D gene: -
CDR3 DNA: TGTGCCAGCAGTTTTTCAGAGGGAGATACGCAGTATTTT
CDR3 protein: CASSFSEGDTQYF

clone size: -
CDR3 length: 15
V gene: TRBV5-1
J gene: TRBJ1-3
D gene: TRBD1
CDR3 DNA: TGCGCCAGCAGCCCCTCGGGACAGGCTGGAAACACCATATATTTT
CDR3 protein: CASSPSGQAGNTIYF

clone size: -
CDR3 length: 17
V gene: TRBV27
J gene: TRBJ2-7
D gene: -
CDR3 DNA: TGTGCCAGCAGTTTATGGCACAGGCCCCCTGCACCCATCGAGCAGTACTTC
CDR3 protein: CASSLWHRPPAPIEQYF

clone size: few
CDR3 length: 16
V gene: TRBV7-8
J gene: TRBJ1-5
D gene: TRBD1
CDR3 DNA: TGTGCCAGCAGCACCTACAGGGGGTTGAGCAATCAGCCCCAGCATTTT
CDR3 protein: CASSTYRGLSNQPQHF

clone size: -
CDR3 length: 14
V gene: TRBV18
J gene: TRBJ2-5
D gene: TRBD2
CDR3 DNA: TGTGCCAGCTCACCTCTAGCGGGAGGAGAGACCCAGTACTTC
CDR3 protein: CASSPLAGGETQYF

clone size: -
CDR3 length: 16
V gene: TRBV9
J gene: TRBJ2-3
D gene: TRBD2
CDR3 DNA: TGTGCCAGCAGCCCCGGACTAGCGGAGAGCACAGATACGCAGTATTTT
CDR3 protein: CASSPGLAESTDTQYF

clone size: -
CDR3 length: 15
V gene: TRBV5-1
J gene: TRBJ1-6
D gene: TRBD1
CDR3 DNA: TGCGCCAGCAGCGAGGGGGCAGGGAATAATTCACCCCTCCACTTT
CDR3 protein: CASSEGAGNNSPLHF

clone size: -
CDR3 length: 14
V gene: TRBV28
J gene: TRBJ1-5
D gene: -
CDR3 DNA: TGTGCCAGCAGTTTAACGGCGGGCCTTCTTCCCCAGCATTTT
CDR3 protein: CASSLTAGLLPQHF

clone size: once
CDR3 length: 12
V gene: TRBV28
J gene: TRBJ1-2
D gene: -
CDR3 DNA: TGTGCCAGCAGCCTAGGTTCCCATGGCTACACCTTC
CDR3 protein: CASSLGSHGYTF

clone size: few
CDR3 length: 16
V gene: TRBV5-1
J gene: TRBJ2-3
D gene: TRBD2
CDR3 DNA: TGCGCCAGCAGCTTTACTAGCGGCTCTAGCACAGATACGCAGTATTTT
CDR3 protein: CASSFTSGSSTDTQYF

clone size: few
CDR3 length: 16
V gene: TRBV7-6
J gene: TRBJ2-2
D gene: TRBD2
CDR3 DNA: TGTGCCAGCAGCCTGTACGTAGCGGGGAACACCGGGGAGCTGTTTTTT
CDR3 protein: CASSLYVAGNTGELFF

clone size: -
CDR3 length: 15
V gene: TRBV28
J gene: TRBJ2-3
D gene: -
CDR3 DNA: TGTGCCAGCAGCAGTAGCTCTGCTAGCACAGATACGCAGTATTTT
CDR3 protein: CASSSSSASTDTQYF

clone size: -
CDR3 length: 17
V gene: TRBV5-1
J gene: TRBJ2-7
D gene: -
CDR3 DNA: TGCGCCAGCAGCTTGTATGGCGTCAGGGGTAACGCCTACGAGCAGTACTTC
CDR3 protein: CASSLYGVRGNAYEQYF

clone size: -
CDR3 length: 17
V gene: TRBV11-2
J gene: TRBJ2-3
D gene: -
CDR3 DNA: TGTGCCAGCAGCTTAGAACCAGGACTACCGTCATGGGATACGCAGTATTTT
CDR3 protein: CASSLEPGLPSWDTQYF

clone size: -
CDR3 length: 12
V gene: TRBV11-1
J gene: TRBJ1-1
D gene: -
CDR3 DNA: TGTGCCAGCACCCTATGGGAGACTGAAGCTTTCTTT
CDR3 protein: CASTLWETEAFF

clone size: -
CDR3 length: 15
V gene: TRBV7-9
J gene: TRBJ2-1
D gene: -
CDR3 DNA: TGTGCCAGCAGCTTACTTGAGACTCCCACAGGTGAGCAGTTCTTC
CDR3 protein: CASSLLETPTGEQFF

clone size: -
CDR3 length: 12
V gene: TRBV6-1
J gene: TRBJ2-1
D gene: TRBD2
CDR3 DNA: TGTGCCAGCAGTACCCCGGGGGAGGGGCAGTTCTTC
CDR3 protein: CASSTPGEGQFF

clone size: -
CDR3 length: 13
V gene: TRBV5-6
J gene: TRBJ2-7
D gene: -
CDR3 DNA: TGTGCCAGCAGCTTTTACAGGTTGGGCGAGCAGTACTTC
CDR3 protein: CASSFYRLGEQYF

clone size: -
CDR3 length: 13
V gene: TRBV30
J gene: TRBJ1-3
D gene: -
CDR3 DNA: TGTGCCCGCAGCTCGGGGGGTGGAAACACCATATATTTT
CDR3 protein: CARSSGGGNTIYF

clone size: -
CDR3 length: 17
V gene: TRBV5-6
J gene: TRBJ1-5
D gene: -
CDR3 DNA: TGTGCCAGCAGCTTGAGGGGACACCGGTTTGACAATCAGCCCCAGCATTTT
CDR3 protein: CASSLRGHRFDNQPQHF

clone size: -
CDR3 length: 14
V gene: TRBV10-2
J gene: TRBJ2-7
D gene: TRBD1
CDR3 DNA: TGCGCCAGCAGAGGGGGCTCGAGCTCCTACGAGCAGTACTTC
CDR3 protein: CASRGGSSSYEQYF

clone size: -
CDR3 length: 14
V gene: TRBV6-5
J gene: TRBJ1-2
D gene: -
CDR3 DNA: TGTGCCAGCAGTCCCCAACCAACAGGGCTGGGCTACACCTTC
CDR3 protein: CASSPQPTGLGYTF

clone size: few
CDR3 length: 15
V gene: TRBV5-4
J gene: TRBJ2-5
D gene: TRBD1
CDR3 DNA: TGTGCCAGCAGCTTGGCCGAGGACAGGGAAGAGACCCAGTACTTC
CDR3 protein: CASSLAEDREETQYF

clone size: -
CDR3 length: 16
V gene: TRBV7-6
J gene: TRBJ1-4
D gene: -
CDR3 DNA: TGTGCCAGCAGCTTATTCCCCAGGGAAGGGGATGAAAAACTGTTTTTT
CDR3 protein: CASSLFPREGDEKLFF

clone size: -
CDR3 length: 16
V gene: TRBV6-1
J gene: TRBJ2-3
D gene: TRBD1
CDR3 DNA: TGTGCCAGCAGTGAACTACCCGGGACAGGGGGCCTTACGCAGTATTTT
CDR3 protein: CASSELPGTGGLTQYF

clone size: -
CDR3 length: 16
V gene: TRBV30
J gene: TRBJ1-1
D gene: -
CDR3 DNA: TGTGCCTGGAGTGTGGGATACAGGCGGGGGAACACTGAAGCTTTCTTT
CDR3 protein: CAWSVGYRRGNTEAFF

clone size: -
CDR3 length: 15
V gene: TRBV7-9
J gene: TRBJ2-2
D gene: TRBD2
CDR3 DNA: TGTGCCAGCAGCTGGGCGGGGGGCAGCACCGGGGAGCTGTTTTTT
CDR3 protein: CASSWAGGSTGELFF

clone size: few
CDR3 length: 11
V gene: TRBV9
J gene: TRBJ1-4
D gene: TRBD1
CDR3 DNA: TGTGCCAGCAGCGGAGGGACAGAACTGTTTTTT
CDR3 protein: CASSGGTELFF

clone size: -
CDR3 length: 15
V gene: TRBV7-9
J gene: TRBJ1-2
D gene: -
CDR3 DNA: TGTGCCAGCAGCTCTTACAGGGACCGGAGCTATGGCTACACCTTC
CDR3 protein: CASSSYRDRSYGYTF

clone size: -
CDR3 length: 13
V gene: TRBV2
J gene: TRBJ2-5
D gene: -
CDR3 DNA: TGTGCCAGCAGTGCTATGTACCAAGAGACCCAGTACTTC
CDR3 protein: CASSAMYQETQYF

clone size: -
CDR3 length: 16
V gene: TRBV7-9
J gene: TRBJ2-3
D gene: -
CDR3 DNA: TGTGCCAGCAGCTCGCCGGGAAATCGCCCCACAGATACGCAGTATTTT
CDR3 protein: CASSSPGNRPTDTQYF

clone size: -
CDR3 length: 17
V gene: TRBV5-1
J gene: TRBJ2-7
D gene: TRBD2
CDR3 DNA: TGCGCCAGCAGCTTTAGCGGGACCGCCGGGGGGTTATACGAGCAGTACTTC
CDR3 protein: CASSFSGTAGGLYEQYF

clone size: -
CDR3 length: 12
V gene: TRBV9
J gene: TRBJ1-1
D gene: -
CDR3 DNA: TGTGCCAGCAGCCCCCTCCGGACTGAAGCTTTCTTT
CDR3 protein: CASSPLRTEAFF